The 17 T cell receptor beta chains below were found in one sample sequenced in a study of cytomegalovirus exposure and HLA in healthy donors (dated 2017 in TCRdb). Library generation was performed with the immunoSEQ multiplex PCR assay. For the multiplex PCR, a mixture combining 60 forward primers for TCR Vbeta segments and 13 reverse primers for TCR Jbeta segments was used. What TCRdb holds here is the immuneACCESS table cut down to in-frame rearrangements. Part of the clones is not present; checked against another copy, under half of the missing clones reflect an unresolved V gene, and the others are unexplained. The sample includes about 210,000 clones, with roughly 86% observed a single time. The leading ten clones occupy about 3.5% of the sample. The specimen was PBMCs. These receptors all come from a man between 40 and 49 years old in good health and CMV-seropositive.

This sequence joins TRBV6-4 and TRBJ1-5, with D perhaps TRBD1 (6 bases). The germline V gene has CDR1 MRHNA and CDR2 SNTAGT. The V end lost 4 bases, the J end lost 5 bases, and 18 bases lay between the germline ends. The CDR3 consists of 16 residues. The CDR3 nucleotides read TGTGCCAGCAGTGCGGACAGTACTGCCGGGTATCAGCCCCAGCATTTT. Translating gives CASSADSTAGYQPQHF.

This sequence joins TRBV4-1 and TRBJ1-2, with 7 nucleotides matching TRBD1. J lost 4 bases, V lost 3 bases, and 8 bases had no gene match. The germline gives CDR1 MGHRA, CDR2 YSYEKL. The CDR3 covers 15 residues. The DNA of the CDR3 is TGCGCCAGCAGCCATTCTGACCGACAGGGCTATGGCTACACCTTC. It specifies CASSHSDRQGYGYTF.

A note on this clone: An end of the junction differs from the germline gene, which may be a read error. This chain links TRBV7-2 with TRBJ2-1, with a tentative D call TRBD2 (6 bases). The CDR3 spans 16 residues. CDR1 is SGHTA and CDR2 is FQGNSA in the germline V gene. The CDR3 DNA sequence: TGTGCCAACAGCTTAGAGCCGGCGGGGCCCTACAATGGGCAGTTCTTC. This codes for CANSLEPAGPYNGQFF.

The V gene is TRBV21-1, the J gene TRBJ2-4; the D call TRBD1 from the table was never checked on the DNA. TRBV21-1 is a known pseudogene. This CDR3 is built from 15 residues. CDR3 nucleotides: TGTGCCAGCAGCAAAAGTAGGGACAGGCACGACATTCAGTACTTC. Translating it yields CASSKSRDRHDIQYF.

The gene calls are TRBV4-1 and TRBJ2-3, with D possibly matching TRBD2 (6 bases). CDR3 length equals 14 residues. Trimming pared 1 base from V and 3 bases from J, leaving 8 bases between. The V gene's germline CDR1 is MGHRA and CDR2 YSYEKL. For the CDR3, the DNA is TGCGCCAGCAGCCAAGCCGGGGGTACAGATACGCAGTATTTT. Protein sequence: CASSQAGGTDTQYF.

This clone was seen more than once but under ten times. This chain uses TRBV5-4 with TRBJ2-7, with TRBD1 identical over 8 bases. Germline V gene data show CDR1 as SGHNT and CDR2 as YYREEE (reference sequence). Trimming cost V 2 bases and J 7 bases; bases outside gene matches: 2. CDR3 length equals 12 residues. CDR3 DNA: TGTGCCAGCAGCTTACAGGGGGTGGAGCAGTACTTC. Protein product: CASSLQGVEQYF.

The rearrangement joins TRBV18 to TRBJ1-5; weak D call: TRBD1 (5 bases). The CDR3 runs 15 residues. Trimming stripped 3 bases from V and 7 bases from J, with 16 bases between. The germline gives CDR1 KGHSH, CDR2 LQKENI. The CDR3 DNA reads as TGTGCCAGCTCACCCTTACGGACACCTTTGCAGCCCCAGCATTTT. Its translation is CASSPLRTPLQPQHF.

The V gene is TRBV13, the J gene TRBJ1-2; weak D call: TRBD1 (5 bases). The ends were cut back, 3 bases at V and 5 bases at J, with 10 bases in the middle. Germline V gene lookup returns CDR1 PRHDT and CDR2 FYEKMQ (reference sequence). The CDR3 loop spans 13 amino acids. In nucleotides, the CDR3 is TGTGCCAGCAGCTTTCCGGGGGGGTATGGCTACACCTTC. Amino acids: CASSFPGGYGYTF.

V and J are TRBV5-1 and TRBJ2-1; the match to TRBD2 covers 9 bases. The germline V gene has CDR1 SGHRS and CDR2 YFSETQ. J was trimmed by 4 bases and V by 7 bases; bases with no gene match: 3. This CDR3 contains 13 residues. CDR3 in DNA: TGCGCCAGCCGGCGGGGGGGGTACAATGAGCAGTTCTTC. This sequence encodes CASRRGGYNEQFF.

The V gene is TRBV9, the J gene TRBJ2-5, with 9 bases lining up with TRBD1. J lost 5 bases, V lost 0 bases, and 8 bases had no gene match. This CDR3 comprises 16 residues. Germline V gene lookup returns CDR1 SGDLS and CDR2 YYNGEE. CDR3 DNA: TGTGCCAGCAGCGTAGGGGGGACAGGGATTAGGGAGACCCAGTACTTC. It codes for CASSVGGTGIRETQYF. Complete variable domain (other parts from reference TRBV9 and TRBJ2-5): DSGVTQTPKHLITATGQRVTLRCSPRSGDLSVYWYQQSLDQGLQFLIQYYNGEERAKGNILERFSAQQFPDLHSELNLSSLELGDSALYFCASSVGGTGIRETQYFGPGTRLLVL.

The rearrangement links TRBV28 to TRBJ1-2; D is perhaps TRBD1 (5 bases). CDR1 MDHEN and CDR2 SYDVKM come from the germline V gene. CDR3 length: 12 amino acids. V was trimmed by 4 bases and J by 6 bases, leaving 9 bases between them. The CDR3 DNA sequence: TGTGCCAGCAGTTCGGTAGGGGATGGCTACACCTTC. Encoded protein: CASSSVGDGYTF.

The gene calls are TRBV5-1 and TRBJ1-6; D might be TRBD1 (5 bases). V lost 0 bases, J lost 5 bases, and 15 bases lay in between. The germline V gene has CDR1 SGHRS and CDR2 YFSETQ. CDR3 length: 17 amino acids. The CDR3 reads CASSLAGEAGNNSPLHF. The DNA of the CDR3 is TGCGCCAGCAGCTTGGCCGGGGAGGCAGGGAATAATTCACCCCTCCACTTT.

As to this clone: The sample holds other DNA sequences that translate to the same CDR3. V usage is TRBV7-3 and J usage is TRBJ2-7; TRBD2 agrees at 12 bases. This CDR3 region has 15 residues. Trimming removed 3 bases from V and 4 bases from J; junction bases left unmatched: 4. The germline CDR1 and CDR2 sequences are SGHTA and FQGTGA. The CDR3 DNA sequence: TGTGCCAGCAGCTTGACTAGCGGGAGCGGGTACGAGCAGTACTTC. Amino acids: CASSLTSGSGYEQYF. The full variable domain, in which reference TRBV7-3 and TRBJ2-7 provide the parts outside the CDR3, is GAGVSQTPSNKVTEKGKYVELRCDPISGHTALYWYRQSLGQGPEFLIYFQGTGAADDSGLPNDRFFAVRPEGSVSTLKIQRTERGDSAVYLCASSLTSGSGYEQYFGPGTRLTVT.

The chain uses TRBV25-1 and TRBJ2-3; 8 bases align to TRBD2. The V segment lost 6 bases and the J segment 3 bases; nucleotides outside the gene matches: 2. Per the germline V gene, CDR1 is MGHDK and CDR2 is SYGVNS. The CDR3 sequence is 13 residues long. The DNA for the CDR3 is TGTGCCAGCAGCCGGGGGGGGACAGATACGCAGTATTTT. Amino acid sequence: CASSRGGTDTQYF.

This chain uses TRBV7-9 with TRBJ1-4; 8 bases line up with TRBD1. V shed 4 bases and J 5 bases; nucleotides not matched to a gene: 9. Per the germline V gene, CDR1 is SEHNR and CDR2 is FQNEAQ (reference sequence). This CDR3 spans 16 amino acids. CDR3 sequence: CASSSGRGRENEKLFF. The CDR3, as DNA: TGTGCCAGCAGCTCGGGCAGGGGGCGGGAGAATGAAAAACTGTTTTTT.

The V call is TRBV19, the J call TRBJ1-4; 7 nucleotides align to TRBD1. The germline gives CDR1 LNHDA, CDR2 SQIVND (reference sequence). The CDR3 loop spans 14 amino acids. With 5 bases clipped from V and 5 bases from J, the junction kept 5 bases outside the gene matches. CDR3 region: CASSDSQGNEKLFF. The CDR3 DNA reads as TGTGCCAGTAGTGATTCACAGGGGAATGAAAAACTGTTTTTT.

V gene TRBV4-3 combines with J gene TRBJ2-7; 8 bases align to TRBD1. V dropped 0 bases and J dropped 6; count of bases not matched to a gene: 7. The germline gives CDR1 LGHNA, CDR2 YSLEER. The CDR3 runs 15 residues. In DNA form, the CDR3 reads TGCGCCAGCAGCCAAGATACCCAGGGGGCGCGCGAGCAGTACTTC. Translating it yields CASSQDTQGAREQYF.